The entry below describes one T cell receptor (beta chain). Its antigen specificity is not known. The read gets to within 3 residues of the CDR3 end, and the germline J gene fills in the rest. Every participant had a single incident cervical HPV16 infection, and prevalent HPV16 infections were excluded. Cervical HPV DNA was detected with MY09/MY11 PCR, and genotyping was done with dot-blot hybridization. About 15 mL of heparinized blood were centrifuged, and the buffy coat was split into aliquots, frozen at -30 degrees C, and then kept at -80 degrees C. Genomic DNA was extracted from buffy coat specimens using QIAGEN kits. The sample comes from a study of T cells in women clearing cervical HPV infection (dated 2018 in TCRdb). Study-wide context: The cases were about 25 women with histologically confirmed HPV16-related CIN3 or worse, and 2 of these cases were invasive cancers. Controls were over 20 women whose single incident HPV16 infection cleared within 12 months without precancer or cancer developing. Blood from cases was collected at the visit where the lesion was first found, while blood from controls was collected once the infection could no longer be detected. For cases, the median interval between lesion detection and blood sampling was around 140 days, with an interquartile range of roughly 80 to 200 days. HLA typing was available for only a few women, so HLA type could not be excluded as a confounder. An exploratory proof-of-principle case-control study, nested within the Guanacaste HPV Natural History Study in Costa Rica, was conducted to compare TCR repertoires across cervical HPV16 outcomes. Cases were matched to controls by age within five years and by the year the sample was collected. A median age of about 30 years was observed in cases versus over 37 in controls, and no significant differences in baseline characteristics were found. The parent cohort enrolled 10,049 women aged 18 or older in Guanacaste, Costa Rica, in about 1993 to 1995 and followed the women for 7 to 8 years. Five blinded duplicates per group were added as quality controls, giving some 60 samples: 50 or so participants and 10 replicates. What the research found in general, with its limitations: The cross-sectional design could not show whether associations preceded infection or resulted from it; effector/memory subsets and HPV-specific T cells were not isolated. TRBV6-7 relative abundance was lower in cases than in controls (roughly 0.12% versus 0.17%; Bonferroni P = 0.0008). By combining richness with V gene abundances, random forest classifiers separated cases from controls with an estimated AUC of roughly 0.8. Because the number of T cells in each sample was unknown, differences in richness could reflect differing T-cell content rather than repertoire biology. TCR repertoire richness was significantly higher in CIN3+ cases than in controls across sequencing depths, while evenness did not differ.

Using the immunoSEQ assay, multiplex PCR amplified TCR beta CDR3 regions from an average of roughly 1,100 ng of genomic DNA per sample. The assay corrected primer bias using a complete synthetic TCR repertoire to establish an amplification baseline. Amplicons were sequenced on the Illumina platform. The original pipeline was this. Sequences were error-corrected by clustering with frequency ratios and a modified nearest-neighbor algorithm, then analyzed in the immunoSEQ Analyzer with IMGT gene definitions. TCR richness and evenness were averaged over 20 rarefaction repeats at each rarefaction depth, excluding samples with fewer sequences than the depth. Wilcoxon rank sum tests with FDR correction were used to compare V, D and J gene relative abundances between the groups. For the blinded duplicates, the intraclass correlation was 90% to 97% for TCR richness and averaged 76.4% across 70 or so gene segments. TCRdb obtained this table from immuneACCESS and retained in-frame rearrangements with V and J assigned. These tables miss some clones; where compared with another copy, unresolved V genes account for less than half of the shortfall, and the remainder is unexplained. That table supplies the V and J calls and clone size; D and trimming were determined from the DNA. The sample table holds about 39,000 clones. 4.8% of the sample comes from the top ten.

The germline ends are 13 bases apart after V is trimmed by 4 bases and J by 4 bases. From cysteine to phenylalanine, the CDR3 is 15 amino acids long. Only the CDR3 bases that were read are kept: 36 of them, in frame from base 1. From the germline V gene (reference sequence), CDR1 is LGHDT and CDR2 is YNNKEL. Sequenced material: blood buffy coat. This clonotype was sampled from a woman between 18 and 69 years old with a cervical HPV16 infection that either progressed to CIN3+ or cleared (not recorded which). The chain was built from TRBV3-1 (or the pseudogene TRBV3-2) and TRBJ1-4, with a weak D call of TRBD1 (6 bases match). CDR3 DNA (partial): TGTGCCAGCAGCCCACGGACAGCAGATAATGAAAAA. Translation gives CASSPRTADNEK. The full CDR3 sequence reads CASSPRTADNEKLFF.